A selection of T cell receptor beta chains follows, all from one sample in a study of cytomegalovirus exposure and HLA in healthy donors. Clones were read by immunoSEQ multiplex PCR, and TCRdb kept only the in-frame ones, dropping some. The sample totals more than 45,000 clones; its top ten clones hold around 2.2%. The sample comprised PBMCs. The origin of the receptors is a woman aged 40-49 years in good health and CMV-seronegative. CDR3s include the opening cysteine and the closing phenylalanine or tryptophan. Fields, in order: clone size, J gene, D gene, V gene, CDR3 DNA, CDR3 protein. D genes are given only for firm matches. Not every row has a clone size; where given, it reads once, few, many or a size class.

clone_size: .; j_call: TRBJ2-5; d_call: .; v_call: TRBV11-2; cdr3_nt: TGTGCCAGCAGCTTAGCAAAAGAGACCCAGTACTTC; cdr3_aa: CASSLAKETQYF
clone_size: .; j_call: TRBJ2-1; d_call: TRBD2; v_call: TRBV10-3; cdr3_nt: TGTGCCATCAGCCATAGCGGGAGGGGGAATGAGCAGTTCTTC; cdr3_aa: CAISHSGRGNEQFF
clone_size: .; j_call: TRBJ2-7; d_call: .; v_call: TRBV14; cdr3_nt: TGTGCCAGCAGCCCCGAGTCCTTGTCCTACGAGCAGTACTTC; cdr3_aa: CASSPESLSYEQYF
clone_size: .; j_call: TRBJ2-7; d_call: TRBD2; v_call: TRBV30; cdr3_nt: TGTGCCTGGAGTGTAGGAGGACTAGCGGGAGTTGAGCAGTACTTC; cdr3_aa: CAWSVGGLAGVEQYF
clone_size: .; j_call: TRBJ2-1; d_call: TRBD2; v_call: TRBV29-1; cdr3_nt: TGCAGCGTGGCAACCGGGACTAGCGGGGGGGCCCTTAATGAGCAGTTCTTC; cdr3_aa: CSVATGTSGGALNEQFF
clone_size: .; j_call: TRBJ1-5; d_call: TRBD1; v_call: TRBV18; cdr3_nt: TGTGCCAGCTCTCAACGGGAGGGACAGCGGAATCAGCCCCAGCATTTT; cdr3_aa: CASSQREGQRNQPQHF
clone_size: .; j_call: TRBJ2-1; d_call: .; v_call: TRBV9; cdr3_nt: TGTGCCAGAAGCGTAGGGAGGGAGCAGTTCTTC; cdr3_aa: CARSVGREQFF
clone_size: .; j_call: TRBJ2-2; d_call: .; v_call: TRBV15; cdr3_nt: TGTGCCACCAGCACCCCTCTTATCGAGGCCGGGGAGCTGTTTTTT; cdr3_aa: CATSTPLIEAGELFF
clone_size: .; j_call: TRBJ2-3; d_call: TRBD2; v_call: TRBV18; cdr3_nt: TGTGCCAGCTCACCGCAGGGACTAGCGGGCCTAGATACGCAGTATTTT; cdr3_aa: CASSPQGLAGLDTQYF
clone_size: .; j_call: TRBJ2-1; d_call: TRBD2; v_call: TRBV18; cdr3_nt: TGTGCCAGCTCACCACTCGGGACTAGCGGGCGTACCTCCTACAATGAGCAGTTCTTC; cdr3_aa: CASSPLGTSGRTSYNEQFF
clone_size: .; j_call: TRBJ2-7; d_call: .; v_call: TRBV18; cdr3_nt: TGTGCCAGCTCACCACCGAGGGTGAGTGGGTCCTACGAGCAGTACTTC; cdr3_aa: CASSPPRVSGSYEQYF
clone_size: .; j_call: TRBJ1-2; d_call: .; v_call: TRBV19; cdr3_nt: TGTGCCAGTAGTATAGATCGTTCAGGGTTCTATGGCTACACCTTC; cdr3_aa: CASSIDRSGFYGYTF
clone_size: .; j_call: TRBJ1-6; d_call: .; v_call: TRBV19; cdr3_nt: TGTGCCAGTAGCCAGACAGGCGGGCTATCACCCCTCCACTTT; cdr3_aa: CASSQTGGLSPLHF
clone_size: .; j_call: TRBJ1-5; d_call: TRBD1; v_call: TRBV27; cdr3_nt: TGTGCCAGCAGTTCACACACAGGGGTGCAGCCCCAGCATTTT; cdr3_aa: CASSSHTGVQPQHF
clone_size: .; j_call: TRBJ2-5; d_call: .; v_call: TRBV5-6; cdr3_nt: TGTGCCAGCAGCTTGGAGGGAAGGGGAGAGACCCAGTACTTC; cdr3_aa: CASSLEGRGETQYF
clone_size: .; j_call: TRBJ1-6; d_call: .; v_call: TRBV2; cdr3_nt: TGTGCCAGCAGTGGGATGACTGAGAATTCACCCCTCCACTTT; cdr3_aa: CASSGMTENSPLHF
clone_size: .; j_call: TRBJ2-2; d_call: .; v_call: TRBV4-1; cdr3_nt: TGCGCCAGCAGCCAAGAGGTGAATGCGTTCACCGGGGAGCTGTTTTTT; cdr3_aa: CASSQEVNAFTGELFF
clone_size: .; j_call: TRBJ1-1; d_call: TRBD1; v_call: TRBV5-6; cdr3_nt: TGTGCCAGCAGCTTGGGGGGACAGGGTAACCCGAACACTGAAGCTTTCTTT; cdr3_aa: CASSLGGQGNPNTEAFF
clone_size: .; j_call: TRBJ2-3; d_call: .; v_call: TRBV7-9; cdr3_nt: TGTGCCAGCAGCTTAGCGTTGGGGCCAGACACAGATACGCAGTATTTT; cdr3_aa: CASSLALGPDTDTQYF
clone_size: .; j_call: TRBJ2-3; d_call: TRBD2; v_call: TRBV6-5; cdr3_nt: TGTGCCAGCAGTAAACCGGGACTAGCGGGAGAGACGCAGTATTTT; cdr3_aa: CASSKPGLAGETQYF
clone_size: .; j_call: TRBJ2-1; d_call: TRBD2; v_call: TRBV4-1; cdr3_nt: TGCGCCAGCAGCCGAGCGGGGGGAAGGATAAATGAGCAGTTCTTC; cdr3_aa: CASSRAGGRINEQFF
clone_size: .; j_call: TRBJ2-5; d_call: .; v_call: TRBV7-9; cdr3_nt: TGTGCCAGCAGCTTGTGGGAGGGGGGGACAGAGACCCAGTACTTC; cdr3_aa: CASSLWEGGTETQYF
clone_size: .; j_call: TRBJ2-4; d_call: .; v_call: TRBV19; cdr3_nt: TGTGCCAGTAGTTCTCTCGGCGGGTCCAAAAACATTCAGTACTTC; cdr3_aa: CASSSLGGSKNIQYF
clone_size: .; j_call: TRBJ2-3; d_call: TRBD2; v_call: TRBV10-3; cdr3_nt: TGTGCCATCAGTGATCGGGGGGGCGGGACAGATACGCAGTATTTT; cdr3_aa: CAISDRGGGTDTQYF
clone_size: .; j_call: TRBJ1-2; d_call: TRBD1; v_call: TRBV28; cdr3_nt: TGTGCCAGCAGTACCCTACGACAGGGTATTCGATATGGCTACACCTTC; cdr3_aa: CASSTLRQGIRYGYTF
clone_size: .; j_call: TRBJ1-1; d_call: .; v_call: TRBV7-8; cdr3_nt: TGTGCCAGCAGCTTAGGCGGACTAATGGCTGAAGCTTTCTTT; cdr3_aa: CASSLGGLMAEAFF
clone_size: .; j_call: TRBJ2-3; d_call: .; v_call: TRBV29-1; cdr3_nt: TGCAGCGCCACACCTCCGATTAACACAGATACGCAGTATTTT; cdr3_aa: CSATPPINTDTQYF
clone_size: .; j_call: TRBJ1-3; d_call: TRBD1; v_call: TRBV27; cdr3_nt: TGTGCCAGCAGTCCCCGACAGGGTGGAATGGGAAACACCATATATTTT; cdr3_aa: CASSPRQGGMGNTIYF
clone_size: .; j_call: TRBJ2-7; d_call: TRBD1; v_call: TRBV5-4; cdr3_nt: TGTGCCAGCAGCCCGGGACAGGGGGGCACACGAACTTACGAGCAGTACTTC; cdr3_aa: CASSPGQGGTRTYEQYF
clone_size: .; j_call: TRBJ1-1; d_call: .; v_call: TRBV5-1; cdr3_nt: TGCGCCAGCAGCTGGGGCGCGGACACTGAAGCTTTCTTT; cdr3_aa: CASSWGADTEAFF
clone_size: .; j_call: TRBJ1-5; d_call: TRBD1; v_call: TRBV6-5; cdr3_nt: TGTGCCAGCAGGATGACAGGGGACCTCAATCAGCCCCAGCATTTT; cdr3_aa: CASRMTGDLNQPQHF
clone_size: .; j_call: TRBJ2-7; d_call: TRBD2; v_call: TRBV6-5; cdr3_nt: TGTGCCAGCAAACCGGGACTAGCTGCCTACGAGCAGTACTTC; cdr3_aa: CASKPGLAAYEQYF
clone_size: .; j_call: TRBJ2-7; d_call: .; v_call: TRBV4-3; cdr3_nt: TGCGCCAGCAGCCCTCAACGAGGGACTCCTTACGAGCAGTACTTC; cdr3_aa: CASSPQRGTPYEQYF
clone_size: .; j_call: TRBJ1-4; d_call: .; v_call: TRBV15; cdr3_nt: TGTGCCACCCGGGGGGGCACCTCAACTAATGAAAAACTGTTTTTT; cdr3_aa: CATRGGTSTNEKLFF
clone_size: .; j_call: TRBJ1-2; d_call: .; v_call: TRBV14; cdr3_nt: TGTGCCAGCAGCCAAGGAGGGAGATTAAGCTATGGCTACACCTTC; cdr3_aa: CASSQGGRLSYGYTF
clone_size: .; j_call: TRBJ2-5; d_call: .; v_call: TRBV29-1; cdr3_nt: TGCAGCGTCGACCTTACAGGGTTGGAGACCCAGTACTTC; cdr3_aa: CSVDLTGLETQYF
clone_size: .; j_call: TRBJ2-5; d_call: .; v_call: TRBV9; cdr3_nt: TGTGCCAGCAGCGTAGGTCGGGGAGAGACCCAGTACTTC; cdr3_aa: CASSVGRGETQYF
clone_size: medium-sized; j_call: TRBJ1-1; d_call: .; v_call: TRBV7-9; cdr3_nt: TGTGCCAGTAGACAGCCTATGAACACTGAAGCTTTCTTT; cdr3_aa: CASRQPMNTEAFF
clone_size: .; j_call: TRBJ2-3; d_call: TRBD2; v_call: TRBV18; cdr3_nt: TGTGCCAGCTCACCACGCAGCCGGACTAGCGGTAGAGATACGCAGTATTTT; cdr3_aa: CASSPRSRTSGRDTQYF
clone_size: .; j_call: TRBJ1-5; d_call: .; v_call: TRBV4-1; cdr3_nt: TGCGCCAGCAGCCAAGTCTTAGGGGGTGGTCAGCCCCAGCATTTT; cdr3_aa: CASSQVLGGGQPQHF
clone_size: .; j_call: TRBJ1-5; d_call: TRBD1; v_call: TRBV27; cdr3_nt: TGTGCCAGCAGTTTTCCCCCCCTCTCGACAGGGAGGAATCAGCCCCAGCATTTT; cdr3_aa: CASSFPPLSTGRNQPQHF